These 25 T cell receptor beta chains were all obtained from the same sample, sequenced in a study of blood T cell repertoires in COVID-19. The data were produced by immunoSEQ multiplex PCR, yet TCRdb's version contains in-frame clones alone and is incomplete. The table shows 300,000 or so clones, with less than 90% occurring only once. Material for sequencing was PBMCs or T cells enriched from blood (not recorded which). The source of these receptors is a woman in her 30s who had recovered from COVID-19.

This CDR3 reads CASQGAGGSETQYF. Written as DNA, the CDR3 is TGTGCCAGCCAGGGGGCGGGGGGGTCAGAGACCCAGTACTTC. The chain has TRBV27 and TRBJ2-5, with D tentatively TRBD2 (9 bases). Germline CDR1 reads MNHEY; CDR2 reads SMNVEV (reference sequence). The CDR3 has 14 amino acids. V was pared by 8 bases and J by 4 bases, with 17 bases between.

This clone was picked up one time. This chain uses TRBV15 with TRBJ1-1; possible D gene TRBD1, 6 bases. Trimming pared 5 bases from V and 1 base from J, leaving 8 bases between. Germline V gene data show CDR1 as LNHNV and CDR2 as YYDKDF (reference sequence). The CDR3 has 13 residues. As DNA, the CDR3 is TGTGCCACCAGCGCGACAGGGAACACTGAAGCTTTCTTT. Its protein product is CATSATGNTEAFF. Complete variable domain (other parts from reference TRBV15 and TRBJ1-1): DAMVIQNPRYQVTQFGKPVTLSCSQTLNHNVMYWYQQKSSQAPKLLFHYYDKDFNNEADTPDNFQSRRPNTSFCFLDIRSPGLGDTAMYLCATSATGNTEAFFGQGTRLTVV.

The CDR3 loop is CASSFMGGIGEKLFF. In DNA form, the CDR3 reads TGCGCCAGCAGCTTCATGGGAGGCATTGGCGAAAAACTGTTTTTT. The chain joins TRBV5-1 to TRBJ1-4; no reliable D call. Germline V gene sequence: CDR1 SGHRS, CDR2 YFSETQ. The CDR3 length is 15 residues. V lost 2 bases and J 8 bases, leaving 16 bases between the germline ends.

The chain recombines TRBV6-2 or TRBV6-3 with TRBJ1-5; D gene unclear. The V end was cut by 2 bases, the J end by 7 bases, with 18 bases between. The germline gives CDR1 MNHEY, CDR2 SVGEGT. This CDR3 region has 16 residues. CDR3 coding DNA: TGTGCCAGCAGTTACCTCATAGGGCCCGGGAGGCAGCCCCAGCATTTT. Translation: CASSYLIGPGRQPQHF.

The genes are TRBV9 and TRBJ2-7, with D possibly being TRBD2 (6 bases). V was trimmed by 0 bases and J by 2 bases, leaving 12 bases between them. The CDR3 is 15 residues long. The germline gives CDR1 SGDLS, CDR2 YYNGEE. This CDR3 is CASSVGGAAAYEQYF. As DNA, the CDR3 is TGTGCCAGCAGCGTAGGCGGGGCCGCCGCCTACGAGCAGTACTTC.

CDR3 residues: CASRPGLDTYEQYF. CDR3 bases: TGCGCCAGCAGACCGGGACTGGATACCTACGAGCAGTACTTC. V usage is TRBV5-1 and J usage is TRBJ2-7; perhaps TRBD2 as D (6 bases). The germline V gene encodes CDR1 SGHRS and CDR2 YFSETQ. The CDR3 loop spans 14 amino acids. Trimming left V 5 bases short and J 2 bases short, with 14 bases between. Supplemented by reference TRBV5-1 and TRBJ2-7, the full variable domain reads KAGVTQTPRYLIKTRGQQVTLSCSPISGHRSVSWYQQTPGQGLQFLFEYFSETQRNKGNFPGRFSGRQFSNSRSEMNVSTLELGDSALYLCASRPGLDTYEQYFGPGTRLTVT.

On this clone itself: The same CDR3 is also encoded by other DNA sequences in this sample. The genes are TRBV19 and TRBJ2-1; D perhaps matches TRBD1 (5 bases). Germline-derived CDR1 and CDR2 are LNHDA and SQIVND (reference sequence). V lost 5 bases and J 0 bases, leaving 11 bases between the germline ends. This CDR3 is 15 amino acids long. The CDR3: CASSSDRSSYNEQFF. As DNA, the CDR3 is TGTGCCAGTAGTTCCGACAGAAGCTCCTACAATGAGCAGTTCTTC.

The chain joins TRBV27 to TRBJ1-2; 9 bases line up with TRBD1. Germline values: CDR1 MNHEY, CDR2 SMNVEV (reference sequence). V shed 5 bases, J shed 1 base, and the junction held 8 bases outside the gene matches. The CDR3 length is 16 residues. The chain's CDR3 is CASSRLDRGFNYGYTF. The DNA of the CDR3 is TGTGCCAGCAGTCGCCTCGACAGGGGGTTTAACTATGGCTACACCTTC.

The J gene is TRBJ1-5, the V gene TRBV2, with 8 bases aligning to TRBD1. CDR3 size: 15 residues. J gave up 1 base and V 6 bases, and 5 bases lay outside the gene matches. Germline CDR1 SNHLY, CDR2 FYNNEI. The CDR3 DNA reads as TGTGCCAGCAGCGATGGACAGGGAAGCAATCAGCCCCAGCATTTT. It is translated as CASSDGQGSNQPQHF.

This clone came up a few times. CDR3 nucleotide sequence: TGTGCCAGCAGCTTTCCGGGACAGGGGTACCTAACGCTTTACAATGAGCAGTTCTTC. Amino acids: CASSFPGQGYLTLYNEQFF. The chain recombines TRBV27 with TRBJ2-1; 10 bases map to TRBD1. Germline CDR1 is MNHEY and CDR2 is SMNVEV (reference sequence). This CDR3 has 19 amino acids. V shed 6 bases, J shed 4 bases, and the junction held 18 bases outside the gene matches.

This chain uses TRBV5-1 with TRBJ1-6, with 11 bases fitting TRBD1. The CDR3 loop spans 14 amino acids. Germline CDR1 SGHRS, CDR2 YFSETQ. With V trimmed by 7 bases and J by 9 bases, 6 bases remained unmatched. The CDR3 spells CASQPGQGVSPLHF. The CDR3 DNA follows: TGCGCCAGCCAACCGGGACAGGGGGTTTCACCCCTCCACTTT.

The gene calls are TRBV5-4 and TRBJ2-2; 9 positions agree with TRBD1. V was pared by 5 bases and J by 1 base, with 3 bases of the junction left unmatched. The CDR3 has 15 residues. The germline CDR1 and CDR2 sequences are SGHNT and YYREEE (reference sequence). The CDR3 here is CASSLDRGNTGELFF. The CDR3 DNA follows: TGTGCCAGCAGTCTGGACAGGGGGAACACCGGGGAGCTGTTTTTT.

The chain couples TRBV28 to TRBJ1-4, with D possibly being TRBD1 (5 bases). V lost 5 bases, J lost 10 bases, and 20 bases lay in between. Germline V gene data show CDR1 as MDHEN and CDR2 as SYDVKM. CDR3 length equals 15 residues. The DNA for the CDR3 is TGTGCCAGCAGTCCCCAAGGGGAAGTAGTGGGAAAACTGTTTTTT. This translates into CASSPQGEVVGKLFF.

CDR3 sequence reads: CASSFMQGGTEAFF. The CDR3 DNA reads as TGCGCCAGCAGCTTCATGCAGGGTGGGACTGAAGCTTTCTTT. The chain couples TRBV5-1 to TRBJ1-1; perhaps TRBD1 as D (5 bases). Germline V lookup: CDR1 SGHRS, CDR2 YFSETQ. The CDR3 loop spans 14 amino acids. Trimming left V 2 bases short and J 5 bases short, with 13 bases between. The variable domain in full, with the rest retrieved from reference TRBV5-1 and TRBJ1-1, is KAGVTQTPRYLIKTRGQQVTLSCSPISGHRSVSWYQQTPGQGLQFLFEYFSETQRNKGNFPGRFSGRQFSNSRSEMNVSTLELGDSALYLCASSFMQGGTEAFFGQGTRLTVV.

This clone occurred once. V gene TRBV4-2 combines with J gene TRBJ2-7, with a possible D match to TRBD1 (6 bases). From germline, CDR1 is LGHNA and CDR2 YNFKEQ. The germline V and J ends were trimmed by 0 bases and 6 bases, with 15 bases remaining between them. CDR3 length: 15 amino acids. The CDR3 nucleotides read TGTGCCAGCAGCCAAGATCAGACAGGATGGGTCGAGCAGTACTTC. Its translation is CASSQDQTGWVEQYF.

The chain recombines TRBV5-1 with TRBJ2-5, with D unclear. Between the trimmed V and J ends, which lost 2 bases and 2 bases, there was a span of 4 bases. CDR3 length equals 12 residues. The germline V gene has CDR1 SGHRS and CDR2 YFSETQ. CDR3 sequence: CASSFEQETQYF. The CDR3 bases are TGCGCCAGCAGCTTCGAGCAAGAGACCCAGTACTTC.

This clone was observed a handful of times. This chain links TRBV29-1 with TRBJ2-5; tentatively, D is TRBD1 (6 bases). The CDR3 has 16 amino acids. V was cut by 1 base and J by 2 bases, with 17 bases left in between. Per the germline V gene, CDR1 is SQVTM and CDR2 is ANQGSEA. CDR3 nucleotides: TGCAGCGTTGAAGGCCGCCGGGACATACGTCAAGAGACCCAGTACTTC. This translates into CSVEGRRDIRQETQYF.

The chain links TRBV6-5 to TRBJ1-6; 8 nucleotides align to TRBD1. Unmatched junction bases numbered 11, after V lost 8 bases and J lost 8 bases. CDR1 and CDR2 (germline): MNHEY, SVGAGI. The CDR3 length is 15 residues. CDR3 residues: CASQYRGAADSPLHF. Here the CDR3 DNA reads TGTGCCAGCCAATACAGGGGGGCGGCGGATTCACCCCTCCACTTT.

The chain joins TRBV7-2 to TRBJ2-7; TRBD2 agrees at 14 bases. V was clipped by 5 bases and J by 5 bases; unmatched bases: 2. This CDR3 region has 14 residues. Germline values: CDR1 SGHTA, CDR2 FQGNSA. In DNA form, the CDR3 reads TGTGCCAGCAGCACGACTAGCGGGGGGGACGAGCAGTACTTC. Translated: CASSTTSGGDEQYF.

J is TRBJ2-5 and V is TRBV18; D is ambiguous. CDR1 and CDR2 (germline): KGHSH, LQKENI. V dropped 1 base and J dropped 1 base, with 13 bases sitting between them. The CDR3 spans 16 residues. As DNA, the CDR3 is TGTGCCAGCTCACCACTGGTTGGCAGGTTCCAAGAGACCCAGTACTTC. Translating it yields CASSPLVGRFQETQYF. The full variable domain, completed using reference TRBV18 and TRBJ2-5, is NAGVMQNPRHLVRRRGQEARLRCSPMKGHSHVYWYRQLPEEGLKFMVYLQKENIIDESGMPKERFSAEFPKEGPSILRIQQVVRGDSAAYFCASSPLVGRFQETQYFGPGTRLLVL.

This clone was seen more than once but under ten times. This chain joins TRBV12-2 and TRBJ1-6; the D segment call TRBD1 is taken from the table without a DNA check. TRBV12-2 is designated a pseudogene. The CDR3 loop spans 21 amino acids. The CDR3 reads CASRLASPLRLPGGQDSPLHF. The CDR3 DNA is TGTGCAAGTCGCTTAGCCTCTCCCCTCCGCCTACCTGGGGGCCAGGATTCACCCCTCCACTTT.

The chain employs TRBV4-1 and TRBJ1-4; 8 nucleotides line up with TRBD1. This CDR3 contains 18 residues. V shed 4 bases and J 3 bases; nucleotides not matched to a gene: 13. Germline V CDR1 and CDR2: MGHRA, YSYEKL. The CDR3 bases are TGCGCCAGCAGCCCAGGACAGGGTGGGAGACTGGCTAATGAAAAACTGTTTTTT. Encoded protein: CASSPGQGGRLANEKLFF.

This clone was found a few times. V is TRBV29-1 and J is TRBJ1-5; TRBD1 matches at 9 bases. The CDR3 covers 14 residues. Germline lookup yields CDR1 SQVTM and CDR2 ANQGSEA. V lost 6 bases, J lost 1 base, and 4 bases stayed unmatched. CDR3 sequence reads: CSVQQGASNQPQHF. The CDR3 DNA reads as TGCAGCGTGCAACAGGGGGCGAGCAATCAGCCCCAGCATTTT.

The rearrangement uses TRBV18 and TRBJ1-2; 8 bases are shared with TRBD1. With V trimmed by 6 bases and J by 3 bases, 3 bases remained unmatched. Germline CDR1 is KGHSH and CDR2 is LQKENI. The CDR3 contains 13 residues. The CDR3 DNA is TGTGCCAGCTCGCTACAGGGGGACTATGGCTACACCTTC. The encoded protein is CASSLQGDYGYTF.

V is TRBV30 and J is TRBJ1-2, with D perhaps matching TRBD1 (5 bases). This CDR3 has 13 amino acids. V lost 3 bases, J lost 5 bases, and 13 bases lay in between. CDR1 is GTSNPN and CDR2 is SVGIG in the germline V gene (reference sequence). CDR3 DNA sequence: TGTGCCTGGAGGGTCTCCGGGGGGTATGGCTACACCTTC. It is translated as CAWRVSGGYGYTF.